This T cell receptor (beta chain) stems from a study of identical twins (dated by TCRdb to the mid-2010s). For context, the study as a whole: To test whether fetal clonotypes persist, the study used deep sequencing on TCR alpha and beta repertoires from monozygotic twins, unrelated adults of various ages, and cord blood. To rule out contamination, replicate twin experiments were performed at different times with different library preparation protocols. General findings and caveats noted by the study authors: Compared with coincidental sharing between unrelated individuals, out-of-frame TCR alpha sequences shared between twins showed an excess of sequences with low generation probability. Invariant T cells such as MAIT and iNKT could partly confound zero-insertion analyses, though diverse VJ usage argued against this for most clonotypes. A weaker excess of twin sharing was found in beta out-of-frame sequences because the signal-to-noise ratio was lowered by fewer shared sequences. Recombination models systematically underestimated out-of-frame TCR alpha sharing in monozygotic twins but agreed with sharing between unrelated individuals. Because the same donors could not be followed over many years, the conclusions relied on cross-sectional statistical analysis. Fewer insertions were carried by abundant cord blood beta clonotypes, a similar but weaker trend appeared in young adult naive repertoires, and no such trend appeared in memory repertoires.

This clonotype showed up many times. Its antigen is still unknown. Per-nucleotide qualities are absent, and no much larger clonotype sits a single base away. The method was 5' RACE. Sequencing was performed on an Illumina HiSeq 2000. A universal primer binding site was added through template switching, and the final cDNA carried a unique molecular identifier so that TCR cDNA molecules could be counted accurately. Specific primers in the conserved constant-segment region were used to synthesize first-strand cDNA for TCR alpha and beta chains. To control for contamination, every cDNA library was double barcoded, receiving both a SMART-Mk sample barcode and Illumina barcodes. TruSeq adapter sequences along with Illumina sample barcodes were introduced in two successive PCR steps. Sequencing of the TCR alpha and beta cDNA libraries was done on the Illumina HiSeq platform using custom primers. Concerning the study's data processing: Raw reads were processed with MiGEC to extract unique molecular identifiers, and MiXCR was used to determine CDR3 positions. For each individual, recombination models were inferred using an EM algorithm with the repgenHMM and IGoR tools. Shared clonotypes were analyzed with the tcR package in R, and sharing was normalized by the product of cloneset sizes. To study raw recombination without the effects of thymic and clonal selection, out-of-frame nonproductive sequences were analyzed. TCRdb reran the public reads through fastp at Q25 and MiXCR, keeping productive beta chains. A single entry per CDR3 protein holds the most common genes and DNA from its merged rows. TCRdb's processing, not the study's, gives the V and J calls here. The sample table lists under 350,000 distinct CDR3 sequences, roughly 10% of them with a count of one. Of the sample, around 7.1% falls within the top ten clones.

All donors were healthy Caucasians. The twin cohort consisted of three pairs of female monozygotic twins, all aged about 18 to 29 years. Positive isolation kits from Invitrogen were used to isolate the CD4+ and CD8+ T cell populations. These data also featured in a second study, about yellow fever vaccine responses in identical twins. As that second study puts it: The T cell response to vaccination in identical twins was reported by the authors to appear partly convergent and partly personalized. The study precisely tracked vaccine-responding T cell clones in identical twins.

The sample was CD8+ T cells sorted from blood. The sequence derives from a woman under 30 in good health.

Read as DNA, the sequence is TGCGCCAGCAGCCAAACCAGCGGGTACTCCTACGAGCAGTACTTC. Translated, this gives CASSQTSGYSYEQYF. The receptor chain draws on TRBV4-3 and TRBJ2-7, and TRBD2 may be the D gene, going by 6 matching bases. CDR1 and CDR2, per the germline V gene, are LGHNA and YSLEER. V is pared back by 2 bases and J by 0 bases, with 11 bases lying between the germline termini. From the cysteine up to the phenylalanine, the CDR3 has a length of 15 residues. Here the CDR3 DNA is all that survives: 45 bases in frame from base 1.